The sequence of this TCR beta chain was determined in a study of blood T cell repertoires in COVID-19. The CDR3 runs 18 residues. The germline V gene has CDR1 MGHRA and CDR2 YSYEKL. V lost 5 bases, J lost 0 bases, and 13 bases stayed unmatched. Sequencing was performed with immunoSEQ multiplex PCR; in TCRdb, only in-frame clones are kept and a portion is missing. The sample includes approximately 180,000 clones, 85% seen only once; the top ten take 15% to 20%. What was sequenced was peripheral blood. The sequence derives from a person between 65 and 80 years old with COVID-19, enrolled during active disease. The chain uses TRBV4-1 and TRBJ1-3, with TRBD1 matching 7 bases. The CDR3 coding sequence is TGCGCCAGCAGCGAAACGGGACAGCGACCCTTCTCTGGAAACACCATATATTTT. As protein: CASSETGQRPFSGNTIYF.